The 5 T cell receptor beta chains reported below all come from one sample, sequenced in a study of blood T cell repertoires in COVID-19. TCRdb's table, derived via immunoSEQ multiplex PCR, lists solely in-frame clones and lacks some. The sample contains about 28,000 clones, around 72% of which appear only once. The sample taken for sequencing was peripheral blood. Every receptor here comes from a boy aged 2 to 9 with active or convalescent COVID-19.

The rearrangement links TRBV2 to TRBJ1-6; D remains unclear. Germline V lookup: CDR1 SNHLY, CDR2 FYNNEI. V was trimmed by 8 bases and J by 6 bases, leaving 17 bases between them. The CDR3 runs 15 residues. DNA of the CDR3: TGTGCCAGCTCATGGCACGGGGAGATTAATTCACCCCTCCACTTT. Translation: CASSWHGEINSPLHF. The variable domain in full, completed from reference TRBV2 and TRBJ1-6, reads EPEVTQTPSHQVTQMGQEVILRCVPISNHLYFYWYRQILGQKVEFLVSFYNNEISEKSEIFDDQFSVERPDGSNFTLKIRSTKLEDSAMYFCASSWHGEINSPLHFGNGTRLTVT.

As to this clone: This sample also contains other DNA sequences that code for the same CDR3. The CDR3 is CASSPGTGGYEQYF. The DNA of the CDR3 is TGCGCCAGCAGCCCCGGAACCGGCGGGTACGAGCAGTACTTC. This sequence joins TRBV5-1 and TRBJ2-7, with a possible D match to TRBD2 (5 bases). V lost 4 bases and J 4 bases, leaving 15 bases between the germline ends. Germline CDR1 reads SGHRS; CDR2 reads YFSETQ. The CDR3 runs to 14 residues.

The gene calls are TRBV19 and TRBJ2-3, with a weak D call TRBD1 (5 bases). V was pared by 4 bases and J by 4 bases, with 12 bases between. The CDR3 is 14 amino acids. CDR1 is LNHDA, CDR2 SQIVND, per germline (reference sequence). The CDR3 reads CASSNKGFSDTQYF. The DNA of the CDR3 is TGTGCCAGTAGTAATAAGGGGTTTTCAGATACGCAGTATTTT.

The chain is built from TRBV19 and TRBJ2-7; TRBD2 matches 8 bases. V lost 7 bases to trimming and J lost 3 bases; unmatched junction nucleotides: 14. CDR3 length: 16 amino acids. From germline, CDR1 is LNHDA and CDR2 SQIVND (reference sequence). CDR3 residues: CASIKRKAGDIYEQYV. CDR3 coding DNA: TGTGCCAGTATCAAGAGAAAAGCGGGGGACATCTACGAGCAGTACGTC.

The chain links TRBV2 to TRBJ2-1; a weak D match, TRBD1 (6 bases). The V and J ends lost 7 bases and 7 bases respectively, with 17 bases between them. The CDR3 consists of 14 residues. Per germline, CDR1 SNHLY and CDR2 FYNNEI. Here the CDR3 DNA reads TGTGCCAGCAACGAAAGGTGGGGGCGGAATGAGCAGTTCTTC. It is translated as CASNERWGRNEQFF.